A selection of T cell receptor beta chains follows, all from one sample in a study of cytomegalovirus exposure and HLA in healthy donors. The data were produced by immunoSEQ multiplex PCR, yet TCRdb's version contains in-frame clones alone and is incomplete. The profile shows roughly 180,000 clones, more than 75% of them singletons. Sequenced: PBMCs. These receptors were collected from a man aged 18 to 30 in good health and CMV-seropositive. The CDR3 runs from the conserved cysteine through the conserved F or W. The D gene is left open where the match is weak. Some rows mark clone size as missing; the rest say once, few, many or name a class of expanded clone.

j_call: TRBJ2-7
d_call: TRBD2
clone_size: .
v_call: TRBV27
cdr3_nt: TGTGCCAGCAGTTTATCGCATAGCGGGGGACTCTCCTACGAGCAGTACTTC
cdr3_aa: CASSLSHSGGLSYEQYF

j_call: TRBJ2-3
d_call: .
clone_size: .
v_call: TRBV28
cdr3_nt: TGTGCCAGCAGTTTCGGATCGGGAGAAGGGTGGGATACGCAGTATTTT
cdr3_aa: CASSFGSGEGWDTQYF

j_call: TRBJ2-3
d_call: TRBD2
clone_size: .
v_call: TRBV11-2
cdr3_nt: TGTGCCAGCAGCTTAGGGGGGACTAGCGGGAGTTCAGATACGCAGTATTTT
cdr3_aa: CASSLGGTSGSSDTQYF

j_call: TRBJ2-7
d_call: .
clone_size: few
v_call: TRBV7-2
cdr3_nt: TGTGCCAGCAGCCACGGCTCCTACGAGCAGTACTTC
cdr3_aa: CASSHGSYEQYF

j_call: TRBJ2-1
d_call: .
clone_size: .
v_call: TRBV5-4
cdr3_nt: TGTGCCAGCAGCTTGGCTGATGGGTTAGAGGTGTTCTTC
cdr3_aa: CASSLADGLEVFF

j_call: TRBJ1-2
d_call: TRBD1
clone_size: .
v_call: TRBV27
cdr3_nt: TGTGCCAGCAGTTCACCCGGGACAGGGCACTATGGCTACACCTTC
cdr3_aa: CASSSPGTGHYGYTF

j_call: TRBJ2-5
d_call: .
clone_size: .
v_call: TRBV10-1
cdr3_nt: TGCGCCAGCAGTGAGAAGCGACCGATACCTTACCCTCAAGAGACCCAGTACTTC
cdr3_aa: CASSEKRPIPYPQETQYF

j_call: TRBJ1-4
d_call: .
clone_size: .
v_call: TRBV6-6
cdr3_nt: TGTGCCAGCAGTTACGCGGGGCTGGAGGAAAAACTGTTTTTT
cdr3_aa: CASSYAGLEEKLFF

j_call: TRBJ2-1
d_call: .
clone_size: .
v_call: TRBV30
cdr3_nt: TGTGCCTGGGCGGTGCACACCTACAATGAGCAGTTCTTC
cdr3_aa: CAWAVHTYNEQFF

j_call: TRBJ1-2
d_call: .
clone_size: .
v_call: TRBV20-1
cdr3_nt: TGCAGTGGGAGGAGTAACTATGGCTACACCTTC
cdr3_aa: CSGRSNYGYTF

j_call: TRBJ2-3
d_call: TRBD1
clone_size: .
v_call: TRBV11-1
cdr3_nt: TGTGCCAGCAGCTTAGAGGACAGGTTTACAGATACGCAGTATTTT
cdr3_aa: CASSLEDRFTDTQYF

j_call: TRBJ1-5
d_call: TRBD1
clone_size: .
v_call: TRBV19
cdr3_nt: TGTGCCAGTAGTATGACGGCAGGGGGGCAGCCCCAGCATTTT
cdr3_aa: CASSMTAGGQPQHF

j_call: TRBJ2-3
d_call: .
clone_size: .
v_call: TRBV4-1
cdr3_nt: TGCGCCAGCAGCCAAGGTGGGACTCGGATGAGAGATACGCAGTATTTT
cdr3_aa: CASSQGGTRMRDTQYF

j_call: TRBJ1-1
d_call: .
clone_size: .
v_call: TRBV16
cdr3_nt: TGTGCCAGCAGCCACAGACGGGAAAGCAGAACTGAAGCTTTCTTT
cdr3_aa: CASSHRRESRTEAFF

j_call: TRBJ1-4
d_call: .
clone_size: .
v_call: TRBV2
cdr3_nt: TGTGCCAGCAGCGGTGTAGAAAAACTGTTTTTT
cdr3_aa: CASSGVEKLFF

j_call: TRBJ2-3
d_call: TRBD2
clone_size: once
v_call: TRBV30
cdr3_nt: TGTGCCTGGGACAGAGCGGGAGCCACAGATACGCAGTATTTT
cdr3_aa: CAWDRAGATDTQYF

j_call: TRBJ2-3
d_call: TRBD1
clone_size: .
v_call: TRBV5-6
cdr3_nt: TGTGCCAGCAGCCGATTGGGACAGGGGATCCAGGATACGCAGTATTTT
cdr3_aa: CASSRLGQGIQDTQYF

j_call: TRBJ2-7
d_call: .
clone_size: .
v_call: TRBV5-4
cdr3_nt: TGTGCCAGCAGCGCGGCGGGCCTTGCACACGAGCAGTACTTC
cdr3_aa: CASSAAGLAHEQYF

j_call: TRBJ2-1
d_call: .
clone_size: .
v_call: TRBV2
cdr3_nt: TGTGCCAGCACAAGCTCCGACAATGAGCAGTTCTTC
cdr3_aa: CASTSSDNEQFF

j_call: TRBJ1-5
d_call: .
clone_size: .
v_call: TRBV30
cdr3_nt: TGTGCCTGGAGTGGGGGGGGGACTAGCAATCAGCCCCAGCATTTT
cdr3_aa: CAWSGGGTSNQPQHF

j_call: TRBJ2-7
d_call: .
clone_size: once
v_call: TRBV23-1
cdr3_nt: TGCGCCAGCAGTCAATCGGTAGAGGTCACAACCGGCGAGCAGTACTTC
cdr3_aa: CASSQSVEVTTGEQYF

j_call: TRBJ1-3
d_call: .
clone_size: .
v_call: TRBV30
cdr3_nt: TGTGCCTGGAGCGGACGGGACTCTGGAAACACCATATATTTT
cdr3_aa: CAWSGRDSGNTIYF

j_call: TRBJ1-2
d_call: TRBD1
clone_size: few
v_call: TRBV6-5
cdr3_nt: TGTGCCAGCAGGCCGGGACAGGTGGGCGGCTACACCTTC
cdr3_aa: CASRPGQVGGYTF

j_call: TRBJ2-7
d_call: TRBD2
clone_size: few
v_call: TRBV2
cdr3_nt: TGTGCCAGCAGTGGCGGGACTAGCGGGAGGGTAGCGGGCTCCTACGAGCAGTACTTC
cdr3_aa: CASSGGTSGRVAGSYEQYF

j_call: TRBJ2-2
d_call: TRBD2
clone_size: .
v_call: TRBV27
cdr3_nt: TGTGCCAGCAGTTTGGGACGGGAGGGCCAGATAGGGGAGCTGTTTTTT
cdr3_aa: CASSLGREGQIGELFF

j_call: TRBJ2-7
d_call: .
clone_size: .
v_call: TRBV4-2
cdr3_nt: TGTGCCAGCAGCCACCCTGGAGGAACCTACGAGCAGTACTTC
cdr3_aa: CASSHPGGTYEQYF

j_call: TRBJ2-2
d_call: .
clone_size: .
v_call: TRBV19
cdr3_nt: TGTGCCAGTAGTATCCCTGGGCCGCACGGGGAGCTGTTTTTT
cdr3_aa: CASSIPGPHGELFF

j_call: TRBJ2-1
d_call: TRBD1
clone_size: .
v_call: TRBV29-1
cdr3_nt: TGCAGCGTGTCAGACAGGGCACGCGTTGAGCAGTTCTTC
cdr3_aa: CSVSDRARVEQFF

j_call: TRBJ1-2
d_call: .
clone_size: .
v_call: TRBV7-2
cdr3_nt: TGTGCCAGCCAACCCTTGAGGCGGAACTATGGCTACACCTTC
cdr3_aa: CASQPLRRNYGYTF

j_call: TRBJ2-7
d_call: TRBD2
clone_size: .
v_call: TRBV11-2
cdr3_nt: TGTGCCAGCAGCTTTCGACTAGCGGGAGAGGAGCAGTACTTC
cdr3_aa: CASSFRLAGEEQYF

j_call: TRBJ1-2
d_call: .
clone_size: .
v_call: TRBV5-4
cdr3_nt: TGTGCCAGCAGCTTGCCCGGATCGGGGGACTATGGCTACACCTTC
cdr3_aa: CASSLPGSGDYGYTF

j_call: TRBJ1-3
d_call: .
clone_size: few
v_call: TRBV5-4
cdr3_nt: TGTGCCAGCAGCTTGGGGGGAGGTGGAGCTGGAAACACCATATATTTT
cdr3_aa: CASSLGGGGAGNTIYF

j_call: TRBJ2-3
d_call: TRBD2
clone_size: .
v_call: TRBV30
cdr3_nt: TGTGCCTGGGGCTTTGGTGGGAGGGGTTCCGATACGCAGTATTTT
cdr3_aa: CAWGFGGRGSDTQYF

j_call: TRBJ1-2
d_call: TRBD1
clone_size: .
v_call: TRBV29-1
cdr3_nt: TGCAGCGTTGCCTGGCAGGGGGCCGTTAGCTACACCTTC
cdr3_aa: CSVAWQGAVSYTF

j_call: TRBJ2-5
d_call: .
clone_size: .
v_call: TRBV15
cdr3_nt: TGTGCCACCTCGGGGGCGGGGAGGGTCCAAGAGACCCAGTACTTC
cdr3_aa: CATSGAGRVQETQYF

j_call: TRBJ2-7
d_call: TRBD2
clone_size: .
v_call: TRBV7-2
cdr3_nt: TGTGCCAGCAGCTTAGTAGCGGGCCTGGGCTACGAGCAGTACTTC
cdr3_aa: CASSLVAGLGYEQYF

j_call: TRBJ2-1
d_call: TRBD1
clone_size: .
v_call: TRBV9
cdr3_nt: TGTGCCAGCAGCGTAAGAGGGGGCCCGGTCCCCGGCTCCTACAATGAGCAGTTCTTC
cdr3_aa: CASSVRGGPVPGSYNEQFF

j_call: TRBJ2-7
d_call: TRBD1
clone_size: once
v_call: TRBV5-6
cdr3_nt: TGTGCCAGCAGGGCCGCGACAGGGATGAACGAGCAGTACTTC
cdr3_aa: CASRAATGMNEQYF

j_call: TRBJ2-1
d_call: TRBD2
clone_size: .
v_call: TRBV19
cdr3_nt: TGTGCCAGTAGTATACCGGGACTAGCGTCCGAGCAGTTCTTC
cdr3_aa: CASSIPGLASEQFF

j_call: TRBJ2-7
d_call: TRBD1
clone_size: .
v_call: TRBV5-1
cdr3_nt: TGCGCCAGCAGTGAATCGGGACAGGGCTACGAGCAGTACTTC
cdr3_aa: CASSESGQGYEQYF

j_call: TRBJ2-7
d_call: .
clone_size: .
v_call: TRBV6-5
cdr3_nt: TGTGCCAGCAAGGCCGAGGGCTTCTCCTACGAGCAGTACTTC
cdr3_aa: CASKAEGFSYEQYF

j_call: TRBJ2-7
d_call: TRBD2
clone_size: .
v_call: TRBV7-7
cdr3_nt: TGTGCCAGCAGCTTAGCTAGCGGGAGCACCTACGAGCAGTACTTC
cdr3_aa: CASSLASGSTYEQYF

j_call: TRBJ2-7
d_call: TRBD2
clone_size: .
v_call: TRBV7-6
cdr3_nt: TGTGCCAGCAGCTGGGGGGGAGAGACTTACGAGCAGTACTTC
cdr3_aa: CASSWGGETYEQYF

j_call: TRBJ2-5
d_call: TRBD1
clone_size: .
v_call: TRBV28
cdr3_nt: TGTGCCAGCAGCCCTGGGACAGATCAAGAGACCCAGTACTTC
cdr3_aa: CASSPGTDQETQYF